This TCR beta chain was identified in a study of blood T cell repertoires in COVID-19. Study-wide context: T cells, B-cell-depleted T cells, or PBMCs provided the cDNA or gDNA that served as material.

Assay: immunoSEQ multiplex PCR; the TCRdb copy retains only in-frame clones and omits some. Found here are about half a million clones, roughly nine tenths of them singletons; the top ten hold about 0.91%. Germline loops: CDR1 SGDLS, CDR2 YYNGEE. Trimming removed 5 bases from V and 5 bases from J; junction bases left unmatched: 6. The CDR3 has 13 amino acids. Recruited during active infection, patients (from Seattle) were subsequently followed longitudinally. The J gene is TRBJ2-5, the V gene TRBV9, with 7 nucleotides matching TRBD2. The specimen sequenced was peripheral blood. The TCR comes from a man between 18 and 29 years old with COVID-19, enrolled during active disease. The CDR3 is CASSLVGGETQYF. CDR3 bases: TGTGCCAGCAGTCTAGTGGGGGGGGAGACCCAGTACTTC.